These 21 T cell receptor beta chains were sequenced from one sample in a study of response to subunit inactivated influenza vaccine. Via MiXCR, TCRdb re-called the RT-PCR reads, giving one row per CDR3 protein. The sample records 430,000 or so distinct CDR3 sequences, over 9.5% being singletons. The source was PBMCs from blood, collected about 6 weeks after vaccination. The receptors stem from a man in his fifties or sixties who received an inactivated influenza vaccine.

In its sample, this clonotype was seen a few times. The V call is TRBV20-1, the J call TRBJ2-1, with TRBD2 matching 11 bases. After removal of 5 bases from V and 7 bases from J, the junction contained 7 bases not matched to a gene. CDR1 DFQATT and CDR2 SNEGSKA come from the germline V gene (reference sequence). This CDR3 comprises 14 residues. The DNA for the CDR3 is TGCAGTGCTTCGATAGCGGGGGGGAGTAATGAGCAGTTCTTC. Residues: CSASIAGGSNEQFF.

There are a few counts of this clonotype. V usage is TRBV2 and J usage is TRBJ2-5; 8 bases agree with TRBD1. J was trimmed by 2 bases and V by 5 bases; bases with no gene match: 4. Germline values: CDR1 SNHLY, CDR2 FYNNEI. This CDR3 has 14 residues. CDR3 sequence: CASSKDRAQETQYF. The DNA of the CDR3 is TGTGCCAGCAGTAAGGACAGGGCTCAAGAGACCCAGTACTTC.

In its sample, this clonotype was seen a few times. V usage is TRBV6-1 and J usage is TRBJ2-2; D could derive from TRBD1 or TRBD2 (5 bases each). The CDR3 totals 16 residues. The germline CDR1 and CDR2 sequences are MNHNS and SASEGT. The V and J ends lost 7 bases and 3 bases respectively, with 18 bases between them. CDR3 amino acids: CASKGSRDRHTGELFF. CDR3 DNA sequence: TGTGCCAGCAAAGGAAGTCGGGACCGCCACACCGGGGAGCTGTTTTTT.

V gene TRBV7-6 combines with J gene TRBJ2-7, with 10 positions matching TRBD1. V shed 5 bases and J 5 bases; nucleotides not matched to a gene: 6. The CDR3 runs to 14 residues. Per the germline V gene, CDR1 is SGHVS and CDR2 is FNYEAQ. CDR3 in amino acids: CASSLGQGRDEQYF. Written as DNA, the CDR3 is TGTGCCAGCAGCCTGGGACAGGGGAGAGACGAGCAGTACTTC.

This clonotype has ten or more counts. This chain joins TRBV20-1 and TRBJ2-5; D gene uncertain. V lost 7 bases, J lost 1 base, and 4 bases lay in between. The CDR3 covers 10 residues. CDR1 DFQATT and CDR2 SNEGSKA come from the germline V gene (reference sequence). Written as DNA, the CDR3 is TGCAGTGGCCTCCAAGAGACCCAGTACTTC. Translation: CSGLQETQYF.

This chain connects TRBV7-8 to TRBJ1-3, with 9 positions matching TRBD1. After removal of 5 bases from V and 1 base from J, the junction contained 6 bases not matched to a gene. The CDR3 sequence is 16 residues long. CDR1 is SGHVS, CDR2 FQNEAQ, per germline. The CDR3 DNA reads TGTGCCAGCAGCCCTCGGGACAGGGCTTCTGGAAACACCATATATTTT. Translated, it gives CASSPRDRASGNTIYF.

At least ten counts were recorded for this clonotype. The chain is built from TRBV14 and TRBJ2-7; D unresolved. V lost 1 base to trimming and J lost 5 bases, with 3 bases between them. This CDR3 comprises 11 residues. The V gene's germline CDR1 is SGHDN and CDR2 FVKESK. CDR3 DNA sequence: TGTGCCAGCAGCCAAGTCCACGAGCAGTACTTC. Protein sequence: CASSQVHEQYF.

Written as DNA, the CDR3 is TGTGCCAGCAGTATTATAAGGACTAGCGATGTTGAAGAGCAGTACTTC. It yields the protein CASSIIRTSDVEEQYF. V and J are TRBV28 and TRBJ2-7; TRBD2 agrees at 9 bases. The V segment lost 5 bases and the J segment 7 bases; nucleotides outside the gene matches: 15. Germline V gives CDR1 MDHEN, CDR2 SYDVKM. The CDR3 spans 16 residues. Full variable domain (missing parts from reference TRBV28 and TRBJ2-7): DVKVTQSSRYLVKRTGEKVFLECVQDMDHENMFWYRQDPGLGLRLIYFSYDVKMKEKGDIPEGYSVSREKKERFSLILESASTNQTSMYLCASSIIRTSDVEEQYFGPGTRLTVT.

This chain's CDR3 is CASSAYSVANEKLFF. In DNA form, the CDR3 reads TGTGCCAGCAGTGCATATTCGGTTGCTAATGAAAAACTGTTTTTT. J is TRBJ1-4 and V is TRBV25-1, with D uncertain. V shed 4 bases and J shed 3 bases, with 12 bases lying between them. This CDR3 spans 15 amino acids. CDR1 MGHDK and CDR2 SYGVNS come from the germline V gene.

The V gene is TRBV10-3, the J gene TRBJ2-3; TRBD2 matches at 9 bases. Germline-derived CDR1 and CDR2 are ENHRY and SYGVKD. This CDR3 comprises 18 residues. Losses at the gene ends were 3 bases for V and 4 bases for J; bases not matched to a gene: 14. The CDR3 reads CAISEAFGSGSFADTQYF. The CDR3 nucleotides are TGTGCCATCAGTGAAGCGTTTGGTAGCGGGAGTTTCGCAGATACGCAGTATTTT.

Only a few counts were recorded for this clonotype. The chain recombines TRBV18 with TRBJ2-5; D ambiguous. Trimming stripped 6 bases from V and 4 bases from J, with 12 bases between. CDR3 length: 13 amino acids. The germline V gene encodes CDR1 KGHSH and CDR2 LQKENI. The chain's CDR3 is CASSGRSPETQYF. CDR3 nucleotides: TGTGCCAGCTCCGGGCGAAGTCCAGAGACCCAGTACTTC. The whole variable domain, remainder taken from reference TRBV18 and TRBJ2-5, is NAGVMQNPRHLVRRRGQEARLRCSPMKGHSHVYWYRQLPEEGLKFMVYLQKENIIDESGMPKERFSAEFPKEGPSILRIQQVVRGDSAAYFCASSGRSPETQYFGPGTRLLVL.

The chain links TRBV7-8 to TRBJ1-4; D uncertain. V shed 3 bases and J shed 0 bases, with 23 bases lying between them. Per germline, CDR1 SGHVS and CDR2 FQNEAQ. The CDR3 consists of 20 residues. DNA of the CDR3: TGTGCCAGCAGCTTGGTGTGGTACCTACTAAACCGAGCAACTAATGAAAAACTGTTTTTT. This codes for CASSLVWYLLNRATNEKLFF.

This clonotype was seen only a few times. CDR3 coding DNA: TGTGCCAGCAGCCAATACGGAGGCGTAGCAGATGATACGCAGTATTTT. Its protein is CASSQYGGVADDTQYF. The gene calls are TRBV3-1 and TRBJ2-3, with D possibly being TRBD2 (5 bases). The CDR3 runs 16 residues. Trimming removed 2 bases from V and 6 bases from J, with 18 bases in between. From germline, CDR1 is LGHDT and CDR2 YNNKEL (reference sequence).

This sequence joins TRBV6-2 or TRBV6-3 and TRBJ1-5; possible D gene TRBD1, 5 bases. CDR3 size: 15 residues. V lost 7 bases and J 3 bases, leaving 16 bases between the germline ends. The V gene's germline CDR1 is MNHEY and CDR2 SVGEGT. Here the CDR3 DNA reads TGTGCCAGCAAAAATCGGGACGGGTCCAATCAGCCCCAGCATTTT. Its protein is CASKNRDGSNQPQHF.

This sequence joins TRBV6-5 and TRBJ1-3, with TRBD1 matching over 9 bases. Germline V gene data show CDR1 as MNHEY and CDR2 as SVGAGI. The CDR3 spans 18 residues. With V trimmed by 2 bases and J by 4 bases, 12 bases remained unmatched. CDR3 in DNA: TGTGCCAGCAGTTACCGTATCCGAGGACAGGGGATGGGAAACACCATATATTTT. As protein: CASSYRIRGQGMGNTIYF.

The chain carries TRBV28 and TRBJ2-7; D tentatively reads TRBD1 or TRBD2 (5 bases each). The CDR3 has 14 amino acids. The V end lost 5 bases, the J end lost 10 bases, and 21 bases lay between the germline ends. The germline V gene has CDR1 MDHEN and CDR2 SYDVKM. The CDR3 sequence is CASSLTTRGLGQYF. The CDR3 DNA reads as TGTGCCAGCAGTCTAACTACCCGGGGCCTGGGACAGTACTTC.

The chain carries TRBV24-1 and TRBJ2-3, with D perhaps matching TRBD2 (5 bases). Germline CDR1 reads KGHDR; CDR2 reads SFDVKD. V lost 9 bases to trimming and J lost 2 bases, with 8 bases between them. The CDR3 is 12 residues long. The CDR3 region has the DNA TGTGCCACCCAAGCGGACACAGATACGCAGTATTTT. This translates into CATQADTDTQYF.

This chain links TRBV29-1 with TRBJ2-1, with D possibly matching TRBD1 (6 bases). The CDR3 loop spans 18 amino acids. The germline V gene encodes CDR1 SQVTM and CDR2 ANQGSEA. V was clipped by 0 bases and J by 2 bases, with 20 bases between them. DNA of the CDR3: TGCAGCGTTGAAGATTTTCACAGGGCGGCGGCCGCCTACAATGAGCAGTTCTTC. Amino acid sequence: CSVEDFHRAAAAYNEQFF.

This clonotype was observed at least ten times. V is TRBV15 and J is TRBJ2-2; 7 nucleotides align to TRBD1. V lost 3 bases, J lost 3 bases, and 1 base stayed unmatched. The germline V gene encodes CDR1 LNHNV and CDR2 YYDKDF (reference sequence). The CDR3 is made up of 14 amino acids. The CDR3 nucleotides read TGTGCCACCAGCAGGCAGGGGGACACCGGGGAGCTGTTTTTT. This codes for CATSRQGDTGELFF.

The rearrangement uses TRBV7-8 and TRBJ2-3, with TRBD2 matching 14 bases. This CDR3 contains 18 residues. J was trimmed by 2 bases and V by 0 bases; bases with no gene match: 4. Germline V CDR1 and CDR2: SGHVS, FQNEAQ. Written as DNA, the CDR3 is TGTGCCAGCAGCTTAGCGCGACTAGCGGGGGGGCCCACAGATACGCAGTATTTT. As protein: CASSLARLAGGPTDTQYF.

This clonotype was observed many times. The J gene is TRBJ2-1, the V gene TRBV9; possible D gene TRBD2, 6 bases. The germline V and J ends were trimmed by 2 bases and 7 bases, with 16 bases remaining between them. The CDR3 is made up of 15 amino acids. Germline CDR1 and CDR2: SGDLS and YYNGEE. The CDR3 DNA follows: TGTGCCAGCAGCGTTGGGGGGACTCAACAAAATGAGCAGTTCTTC. Translated: CASSVGGTQQNEQFF.